The 20 T cell receptor beta chains below come from one sample, sequenced in a study of T-cell reconstitution after alpha-beta-depleted transplantation in children. Unique molecular identifiers were built into the TCRbeta library. In TCRdb, the PCR reads were re-called with MiXCR into one record per CDR3 protein. The top ten clones hold roughly 5.1% of a sample with around 380,000 distinct CDR3 sequences, about a tenth of them seen once. The material sequenced was PBMCs from the stem cell graft donor, taken from the stem cell graft. Every receptor here comes from a human donor who donated a stem cell graft to a child with acute myeloid leukemia.

Concerning this clonotype: One junction end disagrees with the germline gene, perhaps due to a read error. Here the CDR3 DNA reads TGTGCCAGCAGTCTGCTTGCTAATGAAAACCTGTTTTTT. Protein product: CASSLLANENLFF. This rearrangement joins TRBV27 to TRBJ1-4; no clear D gene. The CDR3 is 13 residues long. Germline V gives CDR1 MNHEY, CDR2 SMNVEV (reference sequence).

The chain combines TRBV29-1 with TRBJ2-3, with 7 bases identical to TRBD1. The CDR3 is 13 residues long. Germline values: CDR1 SQVTM, CDR2 ANQGSEA. After removal of 3 bases from V and 4 bases from J, the junction contained 4 bases not matched to a gene. The CDR3 sequence is CSVESQGADTQYF. CDR3 nucleotides: TGCAGCGTTGAGAGTCAGGGGGCAGATACGCAGTATTTT.

Comment on this clonotype: The DNA is omitted, as the CDR3 cannot be located on it reliably, and the CDR3 follows TCRdb's listing. The V gene is TRBV5-6, the J gene TRBJ2-2; TRBD1 is the table's D call and was not checked against the DNA. The CDR3 is 15 amino acids in total, end residues counted. CDR1 SGHDT and CDR2 YYEEEE come from the germline V gene. The CDR3 protein is CASSSVGGTPGSCFF.

This clonotype turned up a few times. V usage is TRBV6-1 and J usage is TRBJ2-6; the match to TRBD2 covers 10 bases. The V gene end was trimmed by 7 bases and the J gene end by 4 bases; junction bases not matched to a gene: 10. The V gene's germline CDR1 is MNHNS and CDR2 SASEGT. The length of the CDR3 is 17 residues. CDR3 sequence: CASKRLAGVSGANVLTF. The CDR3 DNA follows: TGTGCCAGCAAACGGCTAGCGGGGGTGTCAGGGGCCAACGTCCTGACTTTC.

This clonotype showed up just a few times. The chain combines TRBV7-8 with TRBJ2-1; no reliable D call. The CDR3 has 13 amino acids. CDR1 and CDR2 from the germline V gene are SGHVS and FQNEAQ. V lost 4 bases, J lost 5 bases, and 9 bases lay in between. CDR3 in DNA: TGTGCCAGCAGCTCGAAGATGGACAATGAGCAGTTCTTC. As protein: CASSSKMDNEQFF.

The chain uses TRBV12-3 or TRBV12-4 and TRBJ2-5; D is possibly TRBD1 (6 bases). The CDR3 consists of 15 residues. Trimming removed 7 bases from V and 2 bases from J, with 17 bases in between. CDR3 protein: CASTPSRGLQETQYF. CDR3 nucleotides: TGTGCCAGCACCCCGTCCAGGGGCCTTCAAGAGACCCAGTACTTC.

This clonotype has only a few counts. V usage is TRBV12-3 or TRBV12-4 and J usage is TRBJ1-1; no firm D call. V shed 4 bases and J shed 8 bases, with 8 bases lying between them. The CDR3 totals 11 residues. CDR3 DNA sequence: TGTGCCAGCAGTTCGTTCAGGGAAGCTTTCTTT. Translated: CASSSFREAFF.

The V call is TRBV7-2, the J call TRBJ1-2; 8 bases line up with TRBD1. CDR3 size: 12 residues. Trimming removed 3 bases from V and 7 bases from J; junction bases left unmatched: 1. Germline CDR1 is SGHTA and CDR2 is FQGNSA. The CDR3 is CASSLGQAGYTF. DNA for the CDR3: TGTGCCAGCAGCTTGGGACAGGCTGGCTACACCTTC.

In its sample, this clonotype was seen many times. The V and J genes are TRBV7-2 and TRBJ1-1, with D hard to call. The CDR3 sequence is 13 residues long. V was clipped by 5 bases and J by 0 bases, with 7 bases between them. Germline lookup yields CDR1 SGHTA and CDR2 FQGNSA. In DNA form, the CDR3 reads TGTGCCAGCAGCCTACCAATGAACACTGAAGCTTTCTTT. Protein sequence: CASSLPMNTEAFF.

The table lists this clonotype with many counts. This chain joins TRBV5-1 and TRBJ1-4; TRBD1 is a possible D gene (5 bases). Between the trimmed V and J ends, which lost 4 bases and 5 bases, there was a span of 15 bases. The CDR3 runs 15 residues. CDR1 and CDR2 from the germline V gene are SGHRS and YFSETQ. CDR3 nucleotides: TGCGCCAGCAGCCGACCCGGGACGGGGAATGAAAAACTGTTTTTT. The encoded protein is CASSRPGTGNEKLFF.

This chain links TRBV12-3 or TRBV12-4 with TRBJ2-2; possible D gene TRBD2, 6 bases. Trimming stripped 8 bases from V and 4 bases from J, with 11 bases between. The CDR3 runs 13 residues. CDR3 sequence (DNA): TGTGCCAGCGCGGGGTCTTCCACCGGGGAGCTGTTTTTT. Its protein is CASAGSSTGELFF.

This clonotype was recorded at least ten times. The rearrangement links TRBV3-1 to TRBJ1-1; a weak D match, TRBD1 (6 bases). V was cut by 4 bases and J by 1 base, with 13 bases left in between. Germline V gives CDR1 LGHDT, CDR2 YNNKEL (reference sequence). There are 15 residues in the CDR3. CDR3 DNA sequence: TGTGCCAGCAGCCCGCTCGGAGGGGGGAACACTGAAGCTTTCTTT. It encodes CASSPLGGGNTEAFF. The whole variable domain, remainder taken from reference TRBV3-1 and TRBJ1-1, is DTAVSQTPKYLVTQMGNDKSIKCEQNLGHDTMYWYKQDSKKFLKIMFSYNNKELIINETVPNRFSPKSPDKAHLNLHINSLELGDSAVYFCASSPLGGGNTEAFFGQGTRLTVV.

This clonotype appeared many times. The gene calls are TRBV25-1 and TRBJ2-3, with TRBD1 matching 7 bases. The CDR3 is 13 residues long. V shed 11 bases and J 3 bases; nucleotides not matched to a gene: 8. CDR1 MGHDK and CDR2 SYGVNS come from the germline V gene. The CDR3: CAEQGSGTDTQYF. The CDR3 DNA reads as TGTGCCGAACAGGGGTCGGGGACAGATACGCAGTATTTT.

The rearrangement uses TRBV6-1 and TRBJ2-1; 7 nucleotides agree with TRBD2. This CDR3 spans 16 amino acids. Germline values: CDR1 MNHNS, CDR2 SASEGT. J lost 8 bases, V lost 6 bases, and 16 bases had no gene match. For the CDR3, the DNA is TGTGCCAGCAGCGGCACCGGGACTGTGGGGGGGTATGAGCAGTTCTTC. Protein sequence: CASSGTGTVGGYEQFF.

The genes are TRBV7-1 and TRBJ2-7; D possibly corresponds to TRBD1 (6 bases). TRBV7-1 is placed among ORFs of uncertain function. Trimming removed 5 bases from V and 2 bases from J, with 13 bases in between. This CDR3 is 14 amino acids long. In nucleotides, the CDR3 is TGTGCCAGCAGCACAGAAGGACAGCCCTACGAGCAGTACGTC. Translation gives CASSTEGQPYEQYV.

This chain joins TRBV6-5 and TRBJ1-2, with TRBD1 matching over 8 bases. The CDR3 sequence is 15 residues long. V lost 5 bases to trimming and J lost 6 bases; unmatched junction nucleotides: 11. The germline V gene has CDR1 MNHEY and CDR2 SVGAGI. The DNA for the CDR3 is TGTGCCAGCAGTCATCAAATCGGACAGGGCAATGGCTACACCTTC. Protein sequence: CASSHQIGQGNGYTF.

This clonotype was detected many times. J is TRBJ1-3 and V is TRBV7-6; unclear D gene. The germline V and J ends were trimmed by 5 bases and 0 bases, with 5 bases remaining between them. CDR1 and CDR2 from the germline V gene are SGHVS and FNYEAQ. The CDR3 runs 13 residues. CDR3 DNA sequence: TGTGCCAGCAGCAAAAACTCTGGAAACACCATATATTTT. Translated: CASSKNSGNTIYF.

The chain uses TRBV3-1 and TRBJ1-2; D might be TRBD1 (6 bases). This CDR3 is 15 amino acids long. Trimming removed 5 bases from V and 0 bases from J, with 13 bases in between. Looked up from germline, CDR1 is LGHDT and CDR2 is YNNKEL (reference sequence). The CDR3 region is CASSVQGRTNYGYTF. In DNA form, the CDR3 reads TGTGCCAGCAGCGTTCAGGGGAGGACTAACTATGGCTACACCTTC. Complete variable domain (other parts from reference TRBV3-1 and TRBJ1-2): DTAVSQTPKYLVTQMGNDKSIKCEQNLGHDTMYWYKQDSKKFLKIMFSYNNKELIINETVPNRFSPKSPDKAHLNLHINSLELGDSAVYFCASSVQGRTNYGYTFGSGTRLTVV.

This clonotype was counted only a few times. The chain couples TRBV11-2 to TRBJ2-7; 13 bases are shared with TRBD2. There are 16 residues in the CDR3. With 5 bases clipped from V and 4 bases from J, the junction kept 8 bases outside the gene matches. Germline V gene data show CDR1 as SGHAT and CDR2 as FQNNGV. The CDR3 DNA reads as TGTGCCAGCAGCCCCCCGGGACTAGCGGGGTTATACGAGCAGTACTTC. It is translated as CASSPPGLAGLYEQYF. The whole variable domain, remainder taken from reference TRBV11-2 and TRBJ2-7, is EAGVAQSPRYKIIEKRQSVAFWCNPISGHATLYWYQQILGQGPKLLIQFQNNGVVDDSQLPKDRFSAERLKGVDSTLKIQPAKLEDSAVYLCASSPPGLAGLYEQYFGPGTRLTVT.

The chain combines TRBV20-1 with TRBJ1-1; tentative D call: TRBD1 (6 bases). This CDR3 is 13 amino acids long. Germline lookup yields CDR1 DFQATT and CDR2 SNEGSKA (reference sequence). Trimming took off 3 bases at V and 4 bases at J, with 12 bases between the two ends. Here the CDR3 reads CSARSYRATEAFF. CDR3 in DNA: TGCAGTGCTAGGTCCTACAGGGCCACTGAAGCTTTCTTT.